Below are 27 T cell receptor beta chains sequenced from a single sample in a study of T cell responses to AZD1222 COVID-19 vaccine. Sequencing used immunoSEQ multiplex PCR; TCRdb keeps in-frame clones, though not all of them. In the table there are 66,000 or so clones, more than 85% of which are singletons. The source material was peripheral blood, sampled on day 0 of AZD1222 vaccination. All receptors derive from an adult in good health.

The chain carries TRBV28 and TRBJ1-5, with 12 nucleotides matching TRBD1. CDR3 length: 17 amino acids. CDR1 and CDR2 (germline): MDHEN, SYDVKM. V dropped 3 bases and J dropped 7; count of bases not matched to a gene: 10. The chain's CDR3 is CASSFYGTGGAWQPQHF. CDR3 sequence (DNA): TGTGCCAGCAGTTTCTACGGGACAGGGGGCGCTTGGCAGCCCCAGCATTTT.

The table lists this clone with a count of one. The rearrangement links TRBV1 to TRBJ1-1. TRBV1 counts as a pseudogene. The CDR3 runs to 13 residues. CDR3 bases: TGCACCAGCAGCCAAGTTCCCCCGGGAACGGCTTTCTTT. Translating gives CTSSQVPPGTAFF.

This chain connects TRBV7-2 to TRBJ1-5; D might be TRBD1 (5 bases). Germline V gene sequence: CDR1 SGHTA, CDR2 FQGNSA. The CDR3 has 15 amino acids. Trimming stripped 5 bases from V and 1 base from J, with 12 bases between. Written as DNA, the CDR3 is TGTGCCAGCAGCAGGGCAGGGAGAAGCAATCAGCCCCAGCATTTT. The encoded protein is CASSRAGRSNQPQHF.

The chain combines TRBV30 with TRBJ1-4, with 10 bases aligning to TRBD1. Per germline, CDR1 GTSNPN and CDR2 SVGIG (reference sequence). Trimming at V came to 3 bases and at J to 6 bases, leaving 7 bases not matched to a gene. This CDR3 comprises 15 residues. The CDR3 loop is CAWSQEDRGDEKLFF. Written as DNA, the CDR3 is TGTGCCTGGAGCCAAGAGGACAGGGGGGATGAAAAACTGTTTTTT.

This clone was seen only once. The rearrangement uses TRBV29-1 and TRBJ2-1; TRBD2 agrees at 12 bases. The CDR3 length is 14 residues. Germline lookup yields CDR1 SQVTM and CDR2 ANQGSEA. Trimming cost V 6 bases and J 6 bases; bases outside gene matches: 6. The CDR3 sequence: CSVAGLAGINEQFF. DNA of the CDR3: TGCAGCGTGGCGGGACTAGCGGGTATCAATGAGCAGTTCTTC.

This chain uses TRBV6-6 with TRBJ1-2, with D perhaps matching TRBD1 (6 bases). Germline V CDR1 and CDR2: MNHNY, SVGAGI (reference sequence). The length of the CDR3 is 14 residues. V was shortened by 0 bases and J by 3 bases, with 8 bases between the two germline ends. The CDR3 is CASSYSGGDYGYTF. The CDR3 coding sequence is TGTGCCAGCAGTTACTCTGGGGGCGACTATGGCTACACCTTC.

The rearrangement links TRBV6-2 or TRBV6-3 to TRBJ2-7; D is possibly TRBD2 (6 bases). The V end lost 2 bases, the J end lost 0 bases, and 17 bases lay between the germline ends. The CDR3 is 17 residues long. Germline assignment: CDR1 MNHEY and CDR2 SVGEGT. The CDR3 region is CASSYQPGTESSYEQYF. CDR3 nucleotide sequence: TGTGCCAGCAGTTACCAACCCGGGACTGAGAGCTCCTACGAGCAGTACTTC.

This rearrangement joins TRBV5-1 to TRBJ2-7; 10 nucleotides match TRBD2. J was trimmed by 1 base and V by 0 bases; bases with no gene match: 7. The CDR3 covers 17 residues. Germline assignment: CDR1 SGHRS and CDR2 YFSETQ. CDR3 DNA sequence: TGCGCCAGCAGCTTGGGGCTAGCGGGGGTCTCTTCCTACGAGCAGTACTTC. This sequence encodes CASSLGLAGVSSYEQYF.

J is TRBJ1-4 and V is TRBV27; 12 bases line up with TRBD1. CDR3 length equals 15 residues. The V gene's germline CDR1 is MNHEY and CDR2 SMNVEV (reference sequence). V was clipped by 6 bases and J by 4 bases; unmatched bases: 3. The CDR3 coding sequence is TGTGCCAGCAGGGGACAGGGGGCCCTTAATGAAAAACTGTTTTTT. It is translated as CASRGQGALNEKLFF.

The chain employs TRBV5-1 and TRBJ1-5; D is perhaps TRBD1 (5 bases). Trimming removed 0 bases from V and 3 bases from J, with 7 bases in between. This CDR3 comprises 14 residues. The germline V gene has CDR1 SGHRS and CDR2 YFSETQ. CDR3 protein: CASSLEGNNQPQHF. DNA for the CDR3: TGCGCCAGCAGCTTGGAGGGGAACAATCAGCCCCAGCATTTT.

The V gene is TRBV18, the J gene TRBJ2-6, with D perhaps TRBD1 or TRBD2 (5 bases each). The CDR3 extends over 15 amino acids. CDR1 is KGHSH and CDR2 is LQKENI in the germline V gene. The V end was cut by 5 bases, the J end by 5 bases, with 13 bases between. The DNA of the CDR3 is TGTGCCAGCTCAACCGGGACCTCCTGGGCCAACGTCCTGACTTTC. This gives the protein CASSTGTSWANVLTF. Full variable domain (outside the CDR3, taken from reference TRBV18 and TRBJ2-6): NAGVMQNPRHLVRRRGQEARLRCSPMKGHSHVYWYRQLPEEGLKFMVYLQKENIIDESGMPKERFSAEFPKEGPSILRIQQVVRGDSAAYFCASSTGTSWANVLTFGAGSRLTVL.

The V call is TRBV11-2, the J call TRBJ1-3, with TRBD1 identical over 7 bases. Germline V lookup: CDR1 SGHAT, CDR2 FQNNGV. Unmatched junction bases numbered 3, after V lost 3 bases and J lost 1 base. The CDR3 loop spans 15 amino acids. Here the CDR3 reads CASSFNRGSGNTIYF. Here the CDR3 DNA reads TGTGCCAGCAGCTTTAACAGGGGATCTGGAAACACCATATATTTT.

The V and J genes are TRBV27 and TRBJ2-7; D is unclear. Germline CDR1 MNHEY, CDR2 SMNVEV (reference sequence). Trimming shortened V by 5 bases and J by 0 bases, and 14 bases separated the two germline ends. The CDR3 is 15 residues long. In DNA form, the CDR3 reads TGTGCCAGCAGTCCAGGACCCCAGAGCTCCTACGAGCAGTACTTC. This codes for CASSPGPQSSYEQYF.

The rearrangement joins TRBV11-3 to TRBJ2-7; D not certain. Germline V gene sequence: CDR1 SGHNT, CDR2 YENEEA. Trimming pared 4 bases from V and 0 bases from J, leaving 19 bases between. The CDR3 has 17 amino acids. The CDR3 sequence is CASSSFLSSRTSYEQYF. As DNA, the CDR3 is TGTGCCAGCAGCTCCTTCCTTAGTAGCAGGACCTCCTACGAGCAGTACTTC.

This chain uses TRBV7-9 with TRBJ1-5; D is perhaps TRBD1 (5 bases). Germline V CDR1 and CDR2: SEHNR, FQNEAQ (reference sequence). The CDR3 has 13 residues. V was clipped by 5 bases and J by 11 bases, with 16 bases between them. CDR3 amino acids: CASSRDRGGAQHF. The CDR3, as DNA: TGTGCCAGCAGCCGAGACCGTGGGGGGGCCCAGCATTTT.

The chain has TRBV6-6 and TRBJ2-1; 7 bases align to TRBD1. J lost 10 bases, V lost 2 bases, and 5 bases had no gene match. The CDR3 loop spans 13 amino acids. Germline assignment: CDR1 MNHNY and CDR2 SVGAGI (reference sequence). Written as DNA, the CDR3 is TGTGCCAGCAGTTACCAGGAGACAGGGGAGCAGTTCTTC. It encodes CASSYQETGEQFF.

V and J are TRBV7-3 and TRBJ2-7; 7 positions match TRBD1. V was clipped by 4 bases and J by 7 bases; unmatched bases: 7. The germline V gene encodes CDR1 SGHTA and CDR2 FQGTGA. The CDR3 runs 13 residues. CDR3 protein: CASSSDRVGEQYF. In DNA, the CDR3 is TGTGCCAGCAGCTCCGACAGGGTTGGGGAGCAGTACTTC.

V usage is TRBV28 and J usage is TRBJ1-4; D is possibly TRBD1 (6 bases). Trimming left V 5 bases short and J 8 bases short, with 18 bases between. This CDR3 is built from 15 residues. Germline CDR1 is MDHEN and CDR2 is SYDVKM. CDR3 region: CASSPSGGRREKLFF. The CDR3 nucleotides read TGTGCCAGCAGTCCCTCCGGGGGGCGCAGAGAAAAACTGTTTTTT.

The chain carries TRBV7-2 and TRBJ1-1; D ambiguous. Germline-derived CDR1 and CDR2 are SGHTA and FQGNSA. Trimming pared 5 bases from V and 1 base from J, leaving 11 bases between. The CDR3 spans 14 residues. The CDR3 DNA sequence: TGTGCCAGCAGCCCCCCCGAAACGAACACTGAAGCTTTCTTT. This codes for CASSPPETNTEAFF. The full variable domain, with the rest looked up from reference TRBV7-2 and TRBJ1-1, is GAGVSQSPSNKVTEKGKDVELRCDPISGHTALYWYRQSLGQGLEFLIYFQGNSAPDKSGLPSDRFSAERTGGSVSTLTIQRTQQEDSAVYLCASSPPETNTEAFFGQGTRLTVV.

The rearrangement links TRBV7-2 to TRBJ1-1; TRBD1 aligns across 7 bases. Germline V gene sequence: CDR1 SGHTA, CDR2 FQGNSA. V was clipped by 0 bases and J by 3 bases; unmatched bases: 4. The CDR3 totals 15 residues. CDR3 bases: TGTGCCAGCAGCTTAGCAAGGGGGCATTACACTGAAGCTTTCTTT. Translating it yields CASSLARGHYTEAFF.

The chain joins TRBV27 to TRBJ2-7, with a tentative D call TRBD1 (6 bases). The CDR3 loop spans 13 amino acids. Trimming stripped 7 bases from V and 4 bases from J, with 14 bases between. CDR1 and CDR2 (germline): MNHEY, SMNVEV (reference sequence). In nucleotides, the CDR3 is TGTGCCAGCATGGGGACACAGAGTTACGAGCAGTACTTC. Its protein is CASMGTQSYEQYF.

This clone was seen a few times. CDR3 in amino acids: CASSPTWTGELFF. CDR3 DNA: TGTGCCAGTAGTCCTACATGGACCGGGGAGCTGTTTTTT. This chain uses TRBV19 with TRBJ2-2; no clear D. Trimming cost V 5 bases and J 5 bases, with 9 bases left between them. Per the germline V gene, CDR1 is LNHDA and CDR2 is SQIVND (reference sequence). This CDR3 region has 13 residues.

The CDR3 DNA reads TGTGCCAGCTCTCCGACAGGGGAAACATACTATGGCTACACCTTC. Translation: CASSPTGETYYGYTF. The chain links TRBV18 to TRBJ1-2; 8 nucleotides match TRBD1. J lost 3 bases, V lost 6 bases, and 9 bases had no gene match. The CDR3 totals 15 residues. Germline V gives CDR1 KGHSH, CDR2 LQKENI. Filled out from reference TRBV18 and TRBJ1-2, the complete variable domain reads NAGVMQNPRHLVRRRGQEARLRCSPMKGHSHVYWYRQLPEEGLKFMVYLQKENIIDESGMPKERFSAEFPKEGPSILRIQQVVRGDSAAYFCASSPTGETYYGYTFGSGTRLTVV.

The V and J genes are TRBV20-1 and TRBJ1-1; 8 bases are shared with TRBD1. The CDR3 is 13 amino acids. Germline loops: CDR1 DFQATT, CDR2 SNEGSKA (reference sequence). V lost 3 bases and J lost 4; bases outside the gene matches: 4. The DNA for the CDR3 is TGCAGTGCTAGTCAGGGGGCGGGCACTGAAGCTTTCTTT. It yields the protein CSASQGAGTEAFF.

This clone was found once. The chain carries TRBV19 and TRBJ1-5; tentative D call: TRBD1 (5 bases). The V gene lost 7 bases and the J gene lost 3 bases, with 16 bases spanning the gap. Germline V gene lookup returns CDR1 LNHDA and CDR2 SQIVND (reference sequence). The CDR3 covers 15 residues. The CDR3 region is CASTWTLEDNQPQHF. The CDR3, as DNA: TGTGCCAGTACTTGGACACTGGAGGACAATCAGCCCCAGCATTTT.

This chain links TRBV29-1 with TRBJ2-3; D gene uncertain. The ends were cut back, 3 bases at V and 0 bases at J, with 13 bases in the middle. CDR1 is SQVTM and CDR2 is ANQGSEA in the germline V gene. The CDR3 runs to 15 residues. DNA for the CDR3: TGCAGCGTTGAGGAACAGACAACTAGCACAGATACGCAGTATTTT. Its translation is CSVEEQTTSTDTQYF.

The chain employs TRBV6-6 and TRBJ1-2; 8 bases are a match to TRBD1. Trimming took 0 bases from V and 8 from J; bases not matched to a gene: 8. This CDR3 region has 15 residues. The germline V gene encodes CDR1 MNHNY and CDR2 SVGAGI (reference sequence). The CDR3 DNA follows: TGTGCCAGCAGTTACTCTTCGAGGGGACAGGACGGCTACACCTTC. The encoded protein is CASSYSSRGQDGYTF.